The 27 T cell receptor beta chains listed next were all sequenced from one sample in a study of cytomegalovirus exposure and HLA in healthy donors. The protocol was immunoSEQ multiplex PCR, while the TCRdb copy is restricted to in-frame clones and leaves out a portion. Of 250,000 to 350,000 clones listed, 88% were seen once; the top ten hold around 0.88%. The material sequenced was PBMCs. All receptors derive from a man between 25 and 39 years old in good health and CMV-seronegative.

The chain recombines TRBV20-1 with TRBJ1-2; TRBD1 agrees at 8 bases. Germline V CDR1 and CDR2: DFQATT, SNEGSKA (reference sequence). The CDR3 runs to 11 residues. V gave up 3 bases and J gave up 12 bases; unmatched junction bases: 6. The DNA of the CDR3 is TGCAGTGCTAGTGAGAACAGGGGGAACACCTTC. Translation gives CSASENRGNTF.

The chain recombines TRBV7-2 with TRBJ2-7; 14 bases are shared with TRBD2. The V gene's germline CDR1 is SGHTA and CDR2 FQGNSA. The V and J ends lost 6 bases and 6 bases, in that order; junction bases with no gene match: 4. This CDR3 contains 14 residues. CDR3 residues: CASSWTSGGSEQYF. Here the CDR3 DNA reads TGTGCCAGCAGTTGGACTAGCGGGGGGTCCGAGCAGTACTTC.

The chain has TRBV6-6 and TRBJ1-5, with a weak D call TRBD1 (6 bases). Germline CDR1 reads MNHNY; CDR2 reads SVGAGI (reference sequence). V was pared by 3 bases and J by 3 bases, with 12 bases between. The CDR3 is 15 amino acids. The CDR3 coding sequence is TGTGCCAGCAGTTATGTAGGACAGTTCAATCAGCCCCAGCATTTT. This codes for CASSYVGQFNQPQHF.

The genes are TRBV21-1 and TRBJ1-5; TRBD1, the table's D call, lacks a check against the DNA. TRBV21-1 is designated a pseudogene. This CDR3 comprises 16 residues. The CDR3 coding sequence is TGTGCCAGCAGCGAAGGGACAGCATGGGGCAATCAGCCCCAGCATTTT. Protein: CASSEGTAWGNQPQHF.

J is TRBJ2-2 and V is TRBV7-6; 12 nucleotides align to TRBD2. Per germline, CDR1 SGHVS and CDR2 FNYEAQ. J lost 3 bases, V lost 1 base, and 6 bases had no gene match. The CDR3 is made up of 18 amino acids. The CDR3 loop reads CASSLESSGGAYTGELFF. The DNA of the CDR3 is TGTGCCAGCAGCTTAGAATCTAGCGGGGGGGCGTACACCGGGGAGCTGTTTTTT.

This clone has more than one count but fewer than ten. The chain employs TRBV6-1 and TRBJ1-2, with D tentatively TRBD1 (5 bases). Germline V gives CDR1 MNHNS, CDR2 SASEGT. The CDR3 consists of 14 residues. The V gene lost 2 bases and the J gene lost 4 bases, with 11 bases spanning the gap. The CDR3: CASSESKGPYGYTF. The CDR3 region has the DNA TGTGCCAGCAGTGAATCGAAGGGGCCCTATGGCTACACCTTC.

The CDR3 coding sequence is TGCGCCAGCAGCTCGAAAGGGGTTGGGGAATTACCTCTCTCCTACGAGCAGTACTTC. Translating gives CASSSKGVGELPLSYEQYF. The genes are TRBV5-1 and TRBJ2-7, with a tentative D call TRBD1 (5 bases). The CDR3 sequence is 19 residues long. Germline CDR1 is SGHRS and CDR2 is YFSETQ. Trimming stripped 3 bases from V and 0 bases from J, with 25 bases between.

This clone was seen only once. This chain uses TRBV25-1 with TRBJ2-7, with 8 positions matching TRBD1. The CDR3 contains 14 residues. V lost 7 bases, J lost 3 bases, and 8 bases stayed unmatched. Per germline, CDR1 MGHDK and CDR2 SYGVNS. In DNA form, the CDR3 reads TGTGCCAGCACCGAAGGGACAGGATACTACGAGCAGTACTTC. Translating it yields CASTEGTGYYEQYF.

The rearrangement joins TRBV5-6 to TRBJ1-2, with a tentative D call TRBD1 (5 bases). CDR1 and CDR2 (germline): SGHDT, YYEEEE. Trimming left V 2 bases short and J 7 bases short, with 21 bases between. This CDR3 has 16 residues. This CDR3 reads CASSFLSGQGLPGYTF. The CDR3 DNA follows: TGTGCCAGCAGCTTCCTTTCAGGGCAGGGCCTGCCTGGCTACACCTTC.

This clone turned up a few times. The chain couples TRBV15 to TRBJ1-6; 10 bases fit TRBD1. The CDR3 sequence is 15 residues long. V was pared by 2 bases and J by 8 bases, with 3 bases of the junction left unmatched. The germline CDR1 and CDR2 sequences are LNHNV and YYDKDF (reference sequence). The CDR3 DNA reads TGTGCCACCAGCAGAACCGGGACAGGGGATTCACCCCTCCACTTT. Its protein is CATSRTGTGDSPLHF.

The chain combines TRBV9 with TRBJ2-3; TRBD2 aligns across 9 bases. CDR3 size: 16 residues. Per germline, CDR1 SGDLS and CDR2 YYNGEE. The J segment lost 3 bases and the V segment lost 3 bases, leaving 8 bases of the junction unmatched. CDR3 region: CASSGGSGGVTDTQYF. The CDR3 DNA reads as TGTGCCAGCAGCGGGGGTAGCGGGGGCGTAACAGATACGCAGTATTTT.

The rearrangement links TRBV20-1 to TRBJ2-7; D perhaps matches TRBD1 (5 bases). V was cut by 4 bases and J by 2 bases, with 6 bases left in between. Germline V gene lookup returns CDR1 DFQATT and CDR2 SNEGSKA (reference sequence). The CDR3 loop spans 11 amino acids. CDR3 region: CSAMGPYEQYF. CDR3 nucleotide sequence: TGCAGTGCTATGGGGCCCTACGAGCAGTACTTC.

This clone was seen a single time. The gene calls are TRBV2 and TRBJ2-1; 7 bases match TRBD1. The V gene end was trimmed by 5 bases and the J gene end by 5 bases; junction bases not matched to a gene: 9. Germline CDR1 is SNHLY and CDR2 is FYNNEI. The CDR3 has 15 amino acids. CDR3 sequence reads: CASSRTGTVNNEQFF. The DNA for the CDR3 is TGTGCCAGCAGTAGAACTGGGACAGTTAACAATGAGCAGTTCTTC.

The rearrangement joins TRBV5-1 to TRBJ1-4, with 7 bases matching TRBD1. V gave up 4 bases and J gave up 0 bases; unmatched junction bases: 6. Germline assignment: CDR1 SGHRS and CDR2 YFSETQ. This CDR3 is built from 16 residues. The CDR3 nucleotides read TGCGCCAGCAGCCTGACAGGGTCAGCAACTAATGAAAAACTGTTTTTT. It specifies CASSLTGSATNEKLFF.

This sequence joins TRBV2 and TRBJ2-7; TRBD1 aligns across 10 bases. Trimming removed 7 bases from V and 6 bases from J; junction bases left unmatched: 15. Germline V gene sequence: CDR1 SNHLY, CDR2 FYNNEI. CDR3 length: 16 amino acids. CDR3 protein: CASIISPGTGAREQYF. The CDR3 DNA is TGTGCCAGCATCATTTCCCCTGGGACAGGGGCTCGCGAGCAGTACTTC.

The chain uses TRBV18 and TRBJ1-5; 8 bases align to TRBD1. V trimming: 3 bases; J trimming: 1 base; junction bases outside the gene matches: 11. Looked up from germline, CDR1 is KGHSH and CDR2 is LQKENI. The CDR3 is made up of 18 amino acids. The CDR3 bases are TGTGCCAGCTCACCTAATATTTGGCAGGGGGCGAGCAATCAGCCCCAGCATTTT. Translation gives CASSPNIWQGASNQPQHF.

This clone was seen once. The rearrangement uses TRBV7-9 and TRBJ2-3; a possible D gene is TRBD2 (6 bases). With 3 bases removed from V and 1 base from J, the gap between germline ends came to 11 bases. This CDR3 spans 15 amino acids. Germline CDR1 is SEHNR and CDR2 is FQNEAQ (reference sequence). The CDR3 is CASSFRGMRTDTQYF. The CDR3 bases are TGTGCCAGCAGCTTTCGGGGGATGCGCACAGATACGCAGTATTTT.

The rearrangement links TRBV4-1 to TRBJ2-3; possibly TRBD2 for D (6 bases). The CDR3 totals 13 residues. CDR1 and CDR2 (germline): MGHRA, YSYEKL. The germline V and J ends were trimmed by 4 bases and 5 bases, with 10 bases remaining between them. The CDR3 region is CASSRGVEDTQYF. CDR3 nucleotides: TGCGCCAGCAGCCGGGGGGTTGAAGATACGCAGTATTTT.

The CDR3 region is CAWRKTGAHEQFF. The CDR3 region has the DNA TGTGCCTGGAGAAAGACAGGGGCCCATGAGCAGTTCTTC. The rearrangement joins TRBV30 to TRBJ2-1, with 8 bases identical to TRBD1. J gave up 8 bases and V 3 bases, and 6 bases lay outside the gene matches. There are 13 residues in the CDR3. Germline CDR1 and CDR2: GTSNPN and SVGIG (reference sequence).

This chain connects TRBV15 to TRBJ1-5; 7 bases match TRBD1. The trim removed 0 bases at V and 1 base at J, leaving 3 bases unmatched. CDR1 is LNHNV and CDR2 is YYDKDF in the germline V gene (reference sequence). The CDR3 length is 16 residues. Here the CDR3 DNA reads TGTGCCACCAGCAGAGACGGGACAGCCAGCAATCAGCCCCAGCATTTT. Translated: CATSRDGTASNQPQHF.

The table lists this clone with a count of one. This sequence joins TRBV6-5 and TRBJ2-7; possibly TRBD1 for D (5 bases). The germline gives CDR1 MNHEY, CDR2 SVGAGI. V shed 2 bases and J shed 1 base, with 12 bases lying between them. The CDR3 is 15 amino acids. CDR3 coding DNA: TGTGCCAGCAGTTACCAGGGAACGGCATCCTACGAGCAGTACTTC. The encoded protein is CASSYQGTASYEQYF.

The genes are TRBV5-8 and TRBJ2-7; D may be TRBD1 (7 bases). CDR3 length equals 14 residues. From germline, CDR1 is SGHTS and CDR2 YDEGEE. The V end lost 3 bases, the J end lost 3 bases, and 13 bases lay between the germline ends. CDR3: CASSSYRGGYEQYF. CDR3 nucleotide sequence: TGTGCCAGCAGCTCGTACAGGGGAGGCTACGAGCAGTACTTC.

The V call is TRBV9, the J call TRBJ2-1; perhaps TRBD1 as D (5 bases). With 4 bases removed from V and 7 bases from J, the gap between germline ends came to 9 bases. The CDR3 totals 12 residues. The germline V gene encodes CDR1 SGDLS and CDR2 YYNGEE. This CDR3 is CASSTDSNEQFF. In DNA, the CDR3 is TGTGCCAGCAGCACCGACAGTAATGAGCAGTTCTTC.

This rearrangement joins TRBV19 to TRBJ2-6; TRBD1 matches 7 bases. Germline loops: CDR1 LNHDA, CDR2 SQIVND (reference sequence). With 5 bases clipped from V and 0 bases from J, the junction kept 4 bases outside the gene matches. The CDR3 spans 16 residues. The CDR3 sequence is CASSSTGVSGANVLTF. In nucleotides, the CDR3 is TGTGCCAGTAGTTCCACAGGGGTCTCTGGGGCCAACGTCCTGACTTTC.

The genes are TRBV28 and TRBJ2-3, with D possibly being TRBD1 (5 bases). The CDR3 is 13 residues long. From germline, CDR1 is MDHEN and CDR2 SYDVKM. Trimming removed 5 bases from V and 6 bases from J, with 12 bases in between. The CDR3: CASSPPGLDTQYF. The CDR3 DNA follows: TGTGCCAGCAGTCCCCCAGGGTTGGATACGCAGTATTTT.

This chain links TRBV11-2 with TRBJ2-7; TRBD2 might be the D (7 bases). The CDR3 is 16 amino acids. The V gene lost 1 base and the J gene lost 3 bases, with 16 bases spanning the gap. Germline V lookup: CDR1 SGHAT, CDR2 FQNNGV. DNA of the CDR3: TGTGCCAGCAGCTTAGTGAGGGGGGGGCCCAGCTACGAGCAGTACTTC. Residues: CASSLVRGGPSYEQYF.

V gene TRBV25-1 combines with J gene TRBJ2-1, with a weak D call TRBD1 (5 bases). V was clipped by 2 bases and J by 3 bases, with 11 bases between them. CDR3 length: 15 amino acids. Germline loops: CDR1 MGHDK, CDR2 SYGVNS. The CDR3 reads CASSEGRQYYNEQFF. CDR3 DNA sequence: TGTGCCAGCAGTGAAGGCAGACAGTACTACAATGAGCAGTTCTTC.